This is a list of T cell receptor beta chains from one sample in a study of response to subunit inactivated influenza vaccine. A single record per CDR3 protein comes from TCRdb applying MiXCR to the RT-PCR reads. Of about 800,000 distinct CDR3 sequences in the sample, around 21% are singletons; the top ten hold about 9.4%. The sample consisted of PBMCs from blood, taken roughly 5 days after vaccination. Receptors were obtained from a man aged 45-60 years who received an inactivated influenza vaccine. The CDR3 runs from the conserved cysteine through the conserved F or W. The D gene is left open where the match is weak. Clone size is given for some rows only: seen once, a few or many times, or a class if the clone is expanded.

V	D	length	size	J	CDR3	DNA
TRBV28	NA	17	NA	TRBJ1-2	CASSLRVGRGRHYGYTF	TGTGCCAGCAGTTTAAGGGTGGGCAGGGGTCGTCACTATGGCTACACCTTC
TRBV4-1	NA	16	few	TRBJ1-4	CASSQDSPATNEKLFF	TGCGCCAGCAGCCAAGATTCCCCTGCAACTAATGAAAAACTGTTTTTT
TRBV9	NA	15	NA	TRBJ1-4	CASSEGGALYEKLFF	TGTGCCAGCAGCGAGGGGGGCGCTCTTTATGAAAAACTGTTTTTT
TRBV20-1	TRBD2	14	NA	TRBJ2-3	CSAGLAGHYGTQYF	TGCAGTGCCGGACTAGCGGGACATTATGGTACGCAGTATTTT
TRBV7-2	TRBD1	15	NA	TRBJ2-3	CASSSRGGGADTQYF	TGTGCCAGCAGCTCAAGAGGGGGCGGCGCAGATACGCAGTATTTT
TRBV7-2	TRBD1	18	NA	TRBJ1-3	CASSLRRDRGGSGNTIYF	TGTGCCAGCAGCCTGCGCCGGGACAGGGGAGGGTCTGGAAACACCATATATTTT
TRBV20-1	NA	14	few	TRBJ2-4	CSARDLSGNNIQYF	TGCAGTGCTAGAGATCTCTCAGGCAATAACATTCAGTACTTC
TRBV12-3/TRBV12-4	NA	12	many	TRBJ1-1	CASSFSRAEAFF	TGTGCCAGCAGTTTTTCGCGAGCTGAAGCTTTCTTT
TRBV15	TRBD2	15	NA	TRBJ2-7	CATSRGLAGAYEQYF	TGTGCCACCAGCAGAGGTCTAGCGGGAGCCTACGAGCAGTACTTC
TRBV12-3/TRBV12-4	NA	14	NA	TRBJ2-2	CASSFGKGMGELFF	TGTGCCAGCAGTTTTGGCAAAGGCATGGGGGAGCTGTTTTTT
TRBV6-5	NA	15	NA	TRBJ2-2	CASSYRRSNTGELFF	TGTGCCAGCAGTTACCGTCGGTCGAACACCGGGGAGCTGTTTTTT
TRBV12-3/TRBV12-4	NA	14	few	TRBJ1-2	CASSPLRGVHGYTF	TGTGCCAGCAGTCCCCTGCGGGGGGTCCATGGCTACACCTTC
TRBV12-3/TRBV12-4	TRBD1	16	many	TRBJ2-5	CASSTGTGSFQETQYF	TGTGCCAGCAGTACTGGGACAGGGAGTTTTCAAGAGACCCAGTACTTC
TRBV5-4	TRBD1	14	NA	TRBJ2-2	CASRIQGAGGELFF	TGTGCCAGCCGTATACAGGGGGCTGGCGGGGAGCTGTTTTTT
TRBV10-3	TRBD2	20	few	TRBJ2-5	CAISRSGPRRASGNQETQYF	TGTGCCATCAGTCGATCCGGGCCTCGGAGGGCTAGCGGGAACCAAGAGACCCAGTACTTC
TRBV10-1	TRBD2	15	few	TRBJ2-5	CASSPSGGPQETQYF	TGCGCCAGCAGTCCTAGCGGGGGGCCGCAGGAGACCCAGTACTTC
TRBV7-8	NA	12	NA	TRBJ2-7	CASSHSGYEQYF	TGTGCCAGCAGCCACAGCGGCTACGAGCAGTACTTC
TRBV6-2/TRBV6-3	NA	13	NA	TRBJ2-7	CASSRTDHYEQYF	TGTGCCAGCAGCAGGACAGACCACTACGAGCAGTACTTC
TRBV11-2	TRBD1	13	NA	TRBJ2-5	CASSMTGTETQYF	TGTGCCAGCAGCATGACAGGGACGGAGACCCAGTACTTC
TRBV20-1	TRBD2	16	NA	TRBJ2-1	CSARKPWRERYNEQFF	TGCAGTGCTAGAAAGCCCTGGCGGGAGAGATACAATGAGCAGTTCTTC
TRBV29-1	TRBD2	14	NA	TRBJ2-7	CSAEGTSGTYEQYF	TGCAGCGCCGAGGGGACTAGCGGAACCTACGAGCAGTACTTC
TRBV7-8	NA	18	few	TRBJ2-7	CASSLGPVFRDQAYEQYF	TGTGCCAGCAGCTTAGGGCCCGTTTTTAGGGATCAGGCCTACGAGCAGTACTTC
TRBV25-1	NA	14	many	TRBJ2-1	CASTTGEGFDEQFF	TGTGCCAGCACGACAGGGGAGGGTTTCGATGAGCAGTTCTTC
TRBV7-6	NA	15	NA	TRBJ2-7	CASSLDEGFTYEQYF	TGTGCCAGCAGCTTAGACGAGGGTTTTACCTACGAGCAGTACTTC
TRBV7-9	NA	14	NA	TRBJ2-5	CASSTISYQETQYF	TGTGCCAGCAGCACGATCTCGTACCAAGAGACCCAGTACTTC
TRBV9	NA	12	few	TRBJ2-2	CASRRGSGELFF	TGTGCCAGCAGAAGGGGGTCCGGGGAGCTGTTTTTT
TRBV28	NA	15	NA	TRBJ2-1	CASSSRSSSYNEQFF	TGTGCCAGCAGTTCAAGGAGCAGCTCCTACAATGAGCAGTTCTTC
TRBV12-3/TRBV12-4	NA	16	few	TRBJ2-7	CASSSTGQINSYEQYF	TGTGCCAGCAGTTCTACCGGACAGATAAATTCCTACGAGCAGTACTTC
TRBV12-3/TRBV12-4	NA	17	few	TRBJ1-1	CASSLTSVLGENTEAFF	TGTGCCAGCAGTTTAACGTCGGTTTTAGGGGAGAACACTGAAGCTTTCTTT
TRBV20-1	TRBD2	20	NA	TRBJ2-1	CSASLGASGRNVKTYNEQFF	TGCAGTGCTAGTCTGGGGGCTAGCGGGAGAAACGTCAAGACCTACAATGAGCAGTTCTTC
TRBV4-1	NA	18	NA	TRBJ1-2	CASSQDSGRPLNVYGYTF	TGCGCCAGCAGCCAAGATAGCGGCAGGCCCCTTAATGTCTATGGCTACACCTTC